Listed here is a single T cell receptor (beta chain). The target antigen is unknown. TCRdb reprocessed the 5' RACE reads; each CDR3 protein has one entry and no DNA is given. The table gives fewer than 40,000 distinct CDR3 sequences; the top ten clones make up less than 65% of it. This sample was taken from a study of T cells expressing NK-cell markers. On the study more broadly: Among eight sequenced donors, seven carried HCMV seropositivity while one was seronegative. Study results and caveats: The CD3+CD56-NKG2C+ fraction of a handful of donors was also led by these clonotypes.

Input material: blood T cells: a sorted CD56 or NKG2C T cell subset, CD4+ or CD8+ T cells, or bulk PBMC T cells (not recorded which). The receptor was derived from a woman aged 18 to 75 in good health.

CDR3: CSARSSYEQYF. The genes are TRBV20-1 and TRBJ2-7. Germline-derived CDR1 and CDR2 are DFQATT and SNEGSKA (reference sequence). This CDR3 contains 11 residues.